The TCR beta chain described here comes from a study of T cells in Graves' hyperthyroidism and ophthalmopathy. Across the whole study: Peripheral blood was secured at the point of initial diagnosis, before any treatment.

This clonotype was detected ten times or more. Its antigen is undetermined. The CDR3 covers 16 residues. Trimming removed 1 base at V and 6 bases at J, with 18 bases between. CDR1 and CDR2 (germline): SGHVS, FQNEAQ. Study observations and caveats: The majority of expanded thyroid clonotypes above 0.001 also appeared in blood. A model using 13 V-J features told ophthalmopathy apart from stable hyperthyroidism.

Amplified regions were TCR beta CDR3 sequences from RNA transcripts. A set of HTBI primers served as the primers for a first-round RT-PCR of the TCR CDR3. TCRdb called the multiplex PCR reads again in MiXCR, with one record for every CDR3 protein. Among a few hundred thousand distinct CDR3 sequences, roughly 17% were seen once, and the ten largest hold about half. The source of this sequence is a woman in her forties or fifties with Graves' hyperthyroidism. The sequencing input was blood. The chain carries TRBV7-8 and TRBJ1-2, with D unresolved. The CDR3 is CASSLGGFLVGNGYTF. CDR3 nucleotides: TGTGCCAGCAGCTTAGGGGGTTTTTTAGTTGGAAATGGCTACACCTTC.